What follows are 17 T cell receptor beta chains derived from one specimen sequenced in a study of blood T cells in healthy people across ages. The authors ran a second PCR of roughly 6 to 12 cycles using a sample-barcoded 5' primer and a J-beta primer mix. Each CDR3 protein gets one entry after TCRdb re-called the 5' RACE reads with MiXCR. The top ten clones hold around 11% of a sample with some 1.6 million distinct CDR3 sequences, around 35% of them seen once. Sequenced input: blood. The source is a woman aged 25-40 years in good health.

The chain combines TRBV6-5 with TRBJ2-1; weak D call: TRBD1 (6 bases). This CDR3 comprises 15 residues. Trimming pared 2 bases from V and 4 bases from J, leaving 12 bases between. The V gene's germline CDR1 is MNHEY and CDR2 SVGAGI. CDR3 protein: CASSYGQGWYNEQFF. The CDR3 coding sequence is TGTGCCAGCAGTTACGGGCAGGGGTGGTACAATGAGCAGTTCTTC.

The V call is TRBV9, the J call TRBJ2-3; 12 bases fit TRBD2. This CDR3 is built from 16 residues. Trimming took 2 bases from V and 4 from J; bases not matched to a gene: 5. CDR1 and CDR2 from the germline V gene are SGDLS and YYNGEE. The CDR3 DNA is TGTGCCAGCAGCGTCACGGGACTAGCGGGCCCAGATACGCAGTATTTT. Amino acid sequence: CASSVTGLAGPDTQYF.

This clonotype was detected only a few times. The J gene is TRBJ2-5, the V gene TRBV10-1; 8 bases match TRBD1. Unmatched junction bases numbered 6, after V lost 4 bases and J lost 2 bases. Germline V lookup: CDR1 WNHNN, CDR2 SYGVQD (reference sequence). The CDR3 spans 15 residues. CDR3 DNA: TGCGCCAGCAGTGCCGGACAGGGCCGACAAGAGACCCAGTACTTC. The encoded protein is CASSAGQGRQETQYF.

This clonotype appeared many times. The chain has TRBV6-1 and TRBJ1-1; possible D gene TRBD1, 5 bases. V was shortened by 6 bases and J by 4 bases, with 12 bases between the two germline ends. The germline V gene has CDR1 MNHNS and CDR2 SASEGT. CDR3 length: 13 amino acids. The CDR3: CASRVDTSTEAFF. CDR3 DNA: TGTGCCAGCAGGGTGGACACATCCACTGAAGCTTTCTTT.

The CDR3 DNA reads TGTGCCAGCAGTGGGGGACTCCGGCGAGGATCACCCCTCCACTTT. Its protein product is CASSGGLRRGSPLHF. The rearrangement links TRBV25-1 to TRBJ1-6; D perhaps matches TRBD1 (5 bases). The CDR3 spans 15 residues. V was trimmed by 4 bases and J by 10 bases, leaving 17 bases between them. Germline lookup yields CDR1 MGHDK and CDR2 SYGVNS. Supplemented by reference TRBV25-1 and TRBJ1-6, the full variable domain reads EADIYQTPRYLVIGTGKKITLECSQTMGHDKMYWYQQDPGMELHLIHYSYGVNSTEKGDLSSESTVSRIRTEHFPLTLESARPSHTSQYLCASSGGLRRGSPLHFGNGTRLTVT.

The sample holds a few counts of this clonotype. The chain combines TRBV5-1 with TRBJ2-5; 8 bases line up with TRBD1. The J call is uncertain, as TRBJ2-7 better fits the DNA end. This CDR3 has 14 residues. CDR1 SGHRS and CDR2 YFSETQ come from the germline V gene. The CDR3 sequence is CASSLPDRGHEQYF. CDR3 sequence (DNA): TGCGCCAGCAGCTTGCCCGACAGGGGCCACGAGCAGTACTTC.

This clonotype has just a few counts. The chain combines TRBV20-1 with TRBJ2-3, with 8 positions matching TRBD2. Germline-derived CDR1 and CDR2 are DFQATT and SNEGSKA (reference sequence). V trimming: 6 bases; J trimming: 7 bases; junction bases outside the gene matches: 9. The CDR3 contains 13 residues. CDR3 residues: CSAGSGGPNTQYF. CDR3 nucleotide sequence: TGCAGTGCAGGCTCGGGGGGGCCAAATACGCAGTATTTT.

V and J are TRBV3-1 and TRBJ2-5; the match to TRBD2 covers 7 bases. After removal of 7 bases from V and 4 bases from J, the junction contained 12 bases not matched to a gene. The germline V gene encodes CDR1 LGHDT and CDR2 YNNKEL (reference sequence). The CDR3 loop spans 15 amino acids. CDR3 sequence (DNA): TGTGCCAGCACCGCTCGAGGCGGGAGTCGAGAGACCCAGTACTTC. Protein sequence: CASTARGGSRETQYF.

V gene TRBV2 combines with J gene TRBJ1-1; D is undetermined. Germline V gene lookup returns CDR1 SNHLY and CDR2 FYNNEI. V lost 4 bases to trimming and J lost 1 base, with 7 bases between them. The CDR3 has 13 residues. The CDR3, as DNA: TGTGCCAGCAGTGCCGACAAGAACACTGAAGCTTTCTTT. This gives the protein CASSADKNTEAFF.

This clonotype was seen at least ten times. The chain has TRBV7-9 and TRBJ1-6; no clear D. Germline assignment: CDR1 SEHNR and CDR2 FQNEAQ (reference sequence). There are 13 residues in the CDR3. The V end lost 7 bases, the J end lost 13 bases, and 17 bases lay between the germline ends. The CDR3 sequence is CASNAPGSLPLHF. The CDR3 DNA sequence: TGTGCCAGCAACGCCCCCGGGTCTTTGCCCCTCCACTTT.

This clonotype came up a few times. The chain recombines TRBV7-3 with TRBJ2-3; possible D gene TRBD2, 6 bases. Germline-derived CDR1 and CDR2 are SGHTA and FQGTGA. The CDR3 covers 14 residues. Between the trimmed V and J ends, which lost 5 bases and 2 bases, there was a span of 11 bases. The CDR3, as DNA: TGTGCCAGCAGCGCGGGACTCCACACAGATACGCAGTATTTT. It yields the protein CASSAGLHTDTQYF.

The rearrangement links TRBV15 to TRBJ2-3; 10 bases align to TRBD2. The ends lost 4 bases at V and 0 bases at J; junction bases unmatched: 7. Germline lookup yields CDR1 LNHNV and CDR2 YYDKDF (reference sequence). The CDR3 length is 17 residues. CDR3: CATSTKTLAGSTDTQYF. Written as DNA, the CDR3 is TGTGCCACCAGCACAAAAACACTAGCGGGAAGCACAGATACGCAGTATTTT.

The gene calls are TRBV20-1 and TRBJ1-5; 8 nucleotides align to TRBD1. The germline V gene has CDR1 DFQATT and CDR2 SNEGSKA (reference sequence). V gave up 2 bases and J gave up 7 bases; unmatched junction bases: 7. The CDR3 runs to 14 residues. CDR3 in amino acids: CSARSRTGWQPQHF. In DNA form, the CDR3 reads TGCAGTGCTAGATCCAGGACAGGGTGGCAGCCCCAGCATTTT.

J is TRBJ2-6 and V is TRBV11-2, with TRBD1 as a possible D gene (6 bases). Trimming cost V 5 bases and J 0 bases, with 20 bases left between them. Germline loops: CDR1 SGHAT, CDR2 FQNNGV. There are 19 residues in the CDR3. CDR3 DNA: TGTGCCAGCAGCCCTTCCCCTGGACAGCCCCTCTCTGGGGCCAACGTCCTGACTTTC. Amino acids: CASSPSPGQPLSGANVLTF.

The rearrangement joins TRBV7-8 to TRBJ2-7, with D tentatively TRBD1 or TRBD2 (5 bases each). The germline V and J ends were trimmed by 4 bases and 6 bases, with 16 bases remaining between them. This CDR3 contains 14 residues. Germline V CDR1 and CDR2: SGHVS, FQNEAQ. The CDR3 protein is CASSSLAGTTEQYF. The DNA for the CDR3 is TGTGCCAGCAGCTCACTGGCAGGGACGACCGAGCAGTACTTC.

This clonotype has only a few counts. This chain connects TRBV4-1 to TRBJ1-2; TRBD1 is a possible D gene (5 bases). The CDR3 contains 16 residues. V lost 1 base and J lost 2, with 14 bases in between. Looked up from germline, CDR1 is MGHRA and CDR2 is YSYEKL. The CDR3 region is CASSQAPFRDNYGYTF. The CDR3 coding sequence is TGCGCCAGCAGCCAAGCCCCTTTTAGGGACAACTATGGCTACACCTTC.

There are a few counts of this clonotype. The rearrangement uses TRBV27 and TRBJ2-7; tentatively, D is TRBD1 or TRBD2 (5 bases each). The germline V and J ends were trimmed by 5 bases and 3 bases, with 20 bases remaining between them. Germline V gene sequence: CDR1 MNHEY, CDR2 SMNVEV (reference sequence). This CDR3 comprises 16 residues. CDR3 DNA sequence: TGTGCCAGCAGTCGGGGCAGGGAAAAGGGGTACTACGAGCAGTACTTC. Protein product: CASSRGREKGYYEQYF.